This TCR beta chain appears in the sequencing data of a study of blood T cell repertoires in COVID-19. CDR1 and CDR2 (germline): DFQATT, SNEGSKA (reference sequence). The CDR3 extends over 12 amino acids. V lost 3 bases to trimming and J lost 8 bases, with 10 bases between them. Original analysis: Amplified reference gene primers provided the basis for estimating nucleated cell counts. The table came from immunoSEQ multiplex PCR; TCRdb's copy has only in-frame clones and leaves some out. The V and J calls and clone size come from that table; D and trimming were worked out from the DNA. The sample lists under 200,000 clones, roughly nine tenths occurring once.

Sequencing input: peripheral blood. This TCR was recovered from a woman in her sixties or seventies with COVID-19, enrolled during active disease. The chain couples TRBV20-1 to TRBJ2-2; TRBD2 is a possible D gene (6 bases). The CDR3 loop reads CSASGGTGELFF. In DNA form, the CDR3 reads TGCAGTGCTAGTGGCGGGACTGGGGAGCTGTTTTTT.